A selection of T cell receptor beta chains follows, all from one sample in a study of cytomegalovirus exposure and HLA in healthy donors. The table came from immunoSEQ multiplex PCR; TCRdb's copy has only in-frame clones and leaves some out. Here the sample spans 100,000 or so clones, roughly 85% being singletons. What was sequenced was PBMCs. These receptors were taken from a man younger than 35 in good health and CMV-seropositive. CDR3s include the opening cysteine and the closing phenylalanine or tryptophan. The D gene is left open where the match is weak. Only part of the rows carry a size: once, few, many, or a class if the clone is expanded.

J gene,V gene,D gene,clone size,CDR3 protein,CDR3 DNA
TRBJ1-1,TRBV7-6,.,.,CASSRYRVGNTEAFF,TGTGCCAGCAGCAGATACAGGGTAGGGAACACTGAAGCTTTCTTT
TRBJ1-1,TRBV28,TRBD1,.,CASSRRQGLTEAFF,TGTGCCAGCAGTCGACGACAGGGTCTCACTGAAGCTTTCTTT
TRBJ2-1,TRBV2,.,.,CASSSDTAAYNEQFF,TGTGCCAGCAGTTCAGATACGGCGGCCTACAATGAGCAGTTCTTC
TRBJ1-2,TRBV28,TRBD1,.,CASSLYSQGGTNYGYTF,TGTGCCAGCAGTTTATACTCTCAGGGGGGCACCAACTATGGCTACACCTTC
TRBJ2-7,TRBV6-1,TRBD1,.,CASRPGQASREQYF,TGTGCCAGCAGGCCGGGACAGGCAAGTCGGGAGCAGTACTTC
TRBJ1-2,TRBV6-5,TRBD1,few,CASSYSGTEYGYTF,TGTGCCAGCAGTTATTCCGGGACAGAGTATGGCTACACCTTC
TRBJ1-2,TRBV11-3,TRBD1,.,CASSLGGGADYGYTF,TGTGCCAGCAGCTTAGGAGGGGGCGCAGATTATGGCTACACCTTC
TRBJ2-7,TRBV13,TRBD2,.,CASSPDTSGNPSYEQYF,TGTGCCAGCAGCCCGGATACAAGCGGGAACCCTTCCTACGAGCAGTACTTC
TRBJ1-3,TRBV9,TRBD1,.,CASSVRGDRSSGNTIYF,TGTGCCAGCAGCGTAAGGGGGGACAGGAGCTCTGGAAACACCATATATTTT
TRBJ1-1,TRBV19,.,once,CASKVRDTEAFF,TGTGCCAGTAAGGTTCGGGACACTGAAGCTTTCTTT
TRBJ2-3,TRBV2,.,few,CASSVDGKSTDTQYF,TGTGCCAGCAGTGTCGACGGGAAAAGCACAGATACGCAGTATTTT
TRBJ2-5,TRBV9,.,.,CASGGGSLQETQYF,TGTGCCAGTGGGGGAGGCAGTTTACAAGAGACCCAGTACTTC
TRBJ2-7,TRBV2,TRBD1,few,CATGQVTYEQYF,TGTGCCACGGGACAGGTTACCTACGAGCAGTACTTC
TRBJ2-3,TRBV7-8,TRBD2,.,CASRRLASGSGGDTQYF,TGTGCCAGCAGAAGACTTGCTAGCGGGAGCGGTGGGGATACGCAGTATTTT
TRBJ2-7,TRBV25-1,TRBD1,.,CASSESNRGYEQYF,TGTGCCAGCAGTGAATCCAACAGGGGTTACGAGCAGTACTTC
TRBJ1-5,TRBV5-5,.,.,CASSSSGGNQPQHF,TGTGCCAGCAGCTCGAGCGGGGGCAATCAGCCCCAGCATTTT
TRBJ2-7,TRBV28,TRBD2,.,CASSLTTGTSGISYEQYF,TGTGCCAGCAGTTTGACAACCGGGACTAGCGGGATATCCTACGAGCAGTACTTC
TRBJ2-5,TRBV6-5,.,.,CASSYGGNQETQYF,TGTGCCAGCAGTTACGGAGGGAACCAAGAGACCCAGTACTTC
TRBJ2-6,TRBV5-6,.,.,CASSLLSGANVLTF,TGTGCCAGCAGCTTGCTCTCTGGGGCCAACGTCCTGACTTTC
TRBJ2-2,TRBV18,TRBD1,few,CASSPTGVNTGELFF,TGTGCCAGCTCACCAACAGGGGTGAACACCGGGGAGCTGTTTTTT
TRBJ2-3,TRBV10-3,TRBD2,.,CAISGGLAPDTQYF,TGTGCCATCAGTGGGGGACTAGCCCCAGATACGCAGTATTTT
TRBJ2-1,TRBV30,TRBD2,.,CAWSGLAAYNEQFF,TGTGCCTGGAGTGGACTAGCGGCATACAATGAGCAGTTCTTC
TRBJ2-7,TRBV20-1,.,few,CSARQAHEQYF,TGCAGTGCTAGACAGGCCCACGAGCAGTACTTC
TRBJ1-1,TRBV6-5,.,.,CASSYPGGETEAFF,TGTGCCAGCAGTTATCCGGGGGGGGAGACTGAAGCTTTCTTT
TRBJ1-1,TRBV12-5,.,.,CASGLSRVSTEAFF,TGTGCTAGTGGTTTGAGCAGGGTCAGCACTGAAGCTTTCTTT
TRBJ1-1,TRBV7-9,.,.,CASSLEGLGALNTEAFF,TGTGCCAGCAGCTTAGAGGGCCTTGGGGCGCTGAACACTGAAGCTTTCTTT
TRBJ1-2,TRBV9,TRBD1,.,CASSVDSRTGRYGYTF,TGTGCCAGCAGCGTAGATTCCCGGACAGGGAGGTATGGCTACACCTTC
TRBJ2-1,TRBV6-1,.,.,CAIPAGRVPYNEQFF,TGTGCCATCCCGGCCGGCAGGGTTCCCTACAATGAGCAGTTCTTC
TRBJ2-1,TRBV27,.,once,CASTVGTGIYNEQFF,TGTGCCAGCACCGTAGGGACTGGAATCTACAATGAGCAGTTCTTC
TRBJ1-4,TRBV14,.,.,CASSQVPAEVEKLFF,TGTGCCAGCAGCCAGGTACCGGCAGAGGTTGAAAAACTGTTTTTT
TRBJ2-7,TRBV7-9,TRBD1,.,CASSSTGTSYEQYF,TGTGCCAGCAGCTCGACAGGGACAAGCTACGAGCAGTACTTC
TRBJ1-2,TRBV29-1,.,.,CSVGAGAQDGYTF,TGCAGCGTGGGGGCCGGGGCACAGGATGGCTACACCTTC
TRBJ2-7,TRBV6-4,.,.,CASSEWGDLYEQYF,TGTGCCAGCAGTGAGTGGGGGGACCTCTACGAGCAGTACTTC
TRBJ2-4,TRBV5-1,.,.,CASSPQGFGKNIQYF,TGCGCCAGCAGCCCCCAGGGGTTTGGCAAAAACATTCAGTACTTC
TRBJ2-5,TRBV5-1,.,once,CASSPGQTPETQYF,TGCGCCAGCAGCCCCGGACAGACCCCGGAGACCCAGTACTTC
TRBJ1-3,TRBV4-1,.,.,CASSQTPNRVSGNTIYF,TGCGCCAGCAGCCAGACCCCGAACAGGGTCTCTGGAAACACCATATATTTT
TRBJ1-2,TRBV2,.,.,CASVEQGYGYTF,TGTGCCAGCGTCGAACAGGGCTATGGCTACACCTTC
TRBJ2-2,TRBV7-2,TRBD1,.,CASSLSRDRALYGELFF,TGTGCCAGCAGCTTATCGCGGGACAGGGCCCTTTACGGGGAGCTGTTTTTT
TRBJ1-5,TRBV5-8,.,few,CASSLGQFNRPQHF,TGTGCCAGCAGCTTGGGTCAGTTTAATCGGCCCCAGCATTTT
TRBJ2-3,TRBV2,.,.,CASSLYSTDTQYF,TGTGCCAGCAGTCTCTACAGCACAGATACGCAGTATTTT
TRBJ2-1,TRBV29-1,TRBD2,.,CSVDSGRAQVYEQFF,TGCAGCGTTGATAGCGGGAGGGCCCAGGTATATGAGCAGTTCTTC
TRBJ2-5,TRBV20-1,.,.,CSASEKETQYF,TGCAGTGCTAGCGAGAAAGAGACCCAGTACTTC
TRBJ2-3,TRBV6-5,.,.,CASSHGGQFTDTQYF,TGTGCCAGCAGCCACGGGGGACAGTTCACAGATACGCAGTATTTT
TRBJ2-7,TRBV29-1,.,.,CSVQWWTGSYEQYF,TGCAGCGTCCAATGGTGGACGGGGTCCTACGAGCAGTACTTC
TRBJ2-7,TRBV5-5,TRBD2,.,CASSLRTSGSKYEQYF,TGTGCCAGCAGCCTACGGACTAGCGGGAGTAAATACGAGCAGTACTTC
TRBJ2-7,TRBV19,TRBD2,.,CASSRLAAGEQYF,TGTGCCAGTAGTAGACTAGCGGCGGGCGAGCAGTACTTC
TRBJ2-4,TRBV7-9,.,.,CASSSPRAKNIQYF,TGTGCCAGCAGCTCCCCTCGAGCCAAAAACATTCAGTACTTC
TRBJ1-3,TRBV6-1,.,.,CASSANQGGNTIYF,TGTGCCAGCAGCGCTAACCAGGGGGGAAACACCATATATTTT
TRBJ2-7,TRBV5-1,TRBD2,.,CASSLGEGLPYEQYF,TGCGCCAGCAGCTTGGGGGAGGGCCTTCCCTACGAGCAGTACTTC
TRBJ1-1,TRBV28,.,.,CASSLPRGGNTEAFF,TGTGCCAGCAGTTTACCCCGGGGAGGGAACACTGAAGCTTTCTTT
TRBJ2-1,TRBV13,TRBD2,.,CASSSRLAASELFF,TGTGCCAGCAGCTCCCGACTAGCCGCATCCGAGCTGTTCTTC
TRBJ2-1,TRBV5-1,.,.,CASSLTASSYNEQFF,TGCGCCAGCAGCTTGACAGCCAGCTCCTACAATGAGCAGTTCTTC
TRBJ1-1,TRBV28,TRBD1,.,CASSLQGAQSTEAFF,TGTGCCAGCAGTCTACAGGGGGCGCAGAGCACTGAAGCTTTCTTT
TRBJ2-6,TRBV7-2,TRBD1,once,CASSVTRRQGSGANVLTF,TGTGCCAGCAGCGTAACTAGGAGACAGGGATCTGGGGCCAACGTCCTGACTTTC
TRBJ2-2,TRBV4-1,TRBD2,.,CASSQGLAGLLTGELFF,TGCGCCAGCAGCCAAGGGCTAGCGGGATTGCTCACCGGGGAGCTGTTTTTT
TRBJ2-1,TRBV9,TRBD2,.,CASSVSGNTYNEQFF,TGTGCCAGCAGCGTAAGCGGGAACACCTACAATGAGCAGTTCTTC
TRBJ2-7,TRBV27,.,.,CASRAGQVTYEQYF,TGTGCCAGCAGAGCGGGACAGGTTACCTACGAGCAGTACTTC
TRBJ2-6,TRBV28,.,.,CASSDSSGANVLTF,TGTGCCAGCAGTGACAGCTCTGGGGCCAACGTCCTGACTTTC
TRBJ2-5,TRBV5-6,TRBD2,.,CASSLGLAGETQYF,TGTGCCAGCAGCTTGGGACTAGCGGGGGAGACCCAGTACTTC
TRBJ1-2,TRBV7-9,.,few,CASSLNAGDQGYTF,TGTGCCAGCAGCTTAAATGCAGGGGATCAGGGCTACACCTTC